This TCR beta chain originates from a study of response to subunit inactivated influenza vaccine. Study-level points and caveats: Every seasonal influenza vaccination brings in few new T cells, the authors suggested.

CDR1 is MGHRA, CDR2 YSYEKL, per germline. The V end was cut by 0 bases, the J end by 9 bases, with 9 bases between. The length of the CDR3 is 13 residues. Each CDR3 protein is one row after TCRdb ran MiXCR on the RT-PCR reads. The sample holds 450,000 to 550,000 distinct CDR3 sequences; roughly 23% are singletons and the top ten take approximately 2%. This clonotype occurred a few times. Its antigen is as yet unknown. This specimen was CD4+ T cells sorted from PBMCs, taken more than 4 days after vaccination. The chain joins TRBV4-1 to TRBJ1-5; D is undetermined. The receptor's source is a man aged 50-59 years who received an inactivated influenza vaccine. CDR3 sequence reads: CASSQDMQRPQHF. For the CDR3, the DNA is TGCGCCAGCAGCCAAGATATGCAGCGGCCCCAGCATTTT.